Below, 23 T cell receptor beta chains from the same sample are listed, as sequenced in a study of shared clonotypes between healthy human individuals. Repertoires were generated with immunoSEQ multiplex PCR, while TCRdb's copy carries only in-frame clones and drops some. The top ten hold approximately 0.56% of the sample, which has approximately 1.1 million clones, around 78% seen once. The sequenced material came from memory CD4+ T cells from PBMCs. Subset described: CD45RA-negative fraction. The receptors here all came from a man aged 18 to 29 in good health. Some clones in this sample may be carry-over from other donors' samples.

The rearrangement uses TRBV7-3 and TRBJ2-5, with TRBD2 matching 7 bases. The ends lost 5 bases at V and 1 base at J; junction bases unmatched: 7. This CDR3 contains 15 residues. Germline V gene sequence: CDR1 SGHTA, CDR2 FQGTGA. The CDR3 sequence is CASSIRGGGQETQYF. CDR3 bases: TGTGCCAGCAGCATCCGAGGCGGGGGCCAAGAGACCCAGTACTTC.

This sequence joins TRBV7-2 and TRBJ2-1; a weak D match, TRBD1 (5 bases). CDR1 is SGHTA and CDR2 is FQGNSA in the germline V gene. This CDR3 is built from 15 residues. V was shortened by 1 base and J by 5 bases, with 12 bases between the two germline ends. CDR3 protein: CASSLGAGLNNEQFF. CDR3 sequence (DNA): TGTGCCAGCAGCTTAGGGGCAGGGCTAAACAATGAGCAGTTCTTC.

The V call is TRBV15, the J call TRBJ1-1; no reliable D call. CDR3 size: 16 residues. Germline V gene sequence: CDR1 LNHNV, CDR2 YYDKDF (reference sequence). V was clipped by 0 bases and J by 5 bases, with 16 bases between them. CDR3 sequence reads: CATSRDLVASGTEAFF. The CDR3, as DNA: TGTGCCACCAGCAGAGATCTCGTAGCAAGCGGGACTGAAGCTTTCTTT.

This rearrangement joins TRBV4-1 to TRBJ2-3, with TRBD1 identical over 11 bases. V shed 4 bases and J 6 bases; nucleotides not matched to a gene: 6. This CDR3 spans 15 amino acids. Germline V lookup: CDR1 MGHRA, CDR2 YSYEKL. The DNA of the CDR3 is TGCGCCAGCAGCCGAGGACAGGGGGCTAGGGATACGCAGTATTTT. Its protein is CASSRGQGARDTQYF.

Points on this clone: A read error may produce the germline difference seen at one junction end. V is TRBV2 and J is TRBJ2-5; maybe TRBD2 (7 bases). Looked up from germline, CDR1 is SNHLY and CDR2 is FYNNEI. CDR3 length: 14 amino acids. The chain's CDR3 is CASREGGASQTQYF. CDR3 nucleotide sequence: TGTGCCAGCAGAGAAGGGGGGGCGTCTCAGACCCAGTACTTC.

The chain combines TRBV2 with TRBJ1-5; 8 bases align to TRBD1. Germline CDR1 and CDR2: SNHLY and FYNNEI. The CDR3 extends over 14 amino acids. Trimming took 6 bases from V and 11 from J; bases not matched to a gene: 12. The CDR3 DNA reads TGTGCCAGCAGCGAAACCGGACAGGGAAGGGCCCAGCATTTT. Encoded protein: CASSETGQGRAQHF.

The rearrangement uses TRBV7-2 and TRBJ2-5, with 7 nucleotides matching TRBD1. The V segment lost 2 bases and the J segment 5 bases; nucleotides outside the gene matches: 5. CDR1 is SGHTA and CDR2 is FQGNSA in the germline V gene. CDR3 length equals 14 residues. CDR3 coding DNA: TGTGCCAGCAGCTTATACAGGGGAGAGGAGACCCAGTACTTC. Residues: CASSLYRGEETQYF.

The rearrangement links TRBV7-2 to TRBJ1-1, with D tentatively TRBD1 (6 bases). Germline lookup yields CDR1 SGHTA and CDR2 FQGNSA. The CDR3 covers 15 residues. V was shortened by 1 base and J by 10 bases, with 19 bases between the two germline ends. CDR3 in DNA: TGTGCCAGCAGCTTAGATTCCGTGGGGGGCTGGGGAGCTTTCTTT. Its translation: CASSLDSVGGWGAFF. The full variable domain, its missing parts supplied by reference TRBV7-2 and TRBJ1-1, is GAGVSQSPSNKVTEKGKDVELRCDPISGHTALYWYRQSLGQGLEFLIYFQGNSAPDKSGLPSDRFSAERTGGSVSTLTIQRTQQEDSAVYLCASSLDSVGGWGAFFGQGTRLTVV.

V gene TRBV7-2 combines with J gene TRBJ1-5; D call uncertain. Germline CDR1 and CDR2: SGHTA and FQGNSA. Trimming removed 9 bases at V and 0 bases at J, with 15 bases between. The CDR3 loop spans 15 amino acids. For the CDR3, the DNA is TGTGCCAGTTCTGATGGGTCCTTTAGCAATCAGCCCCAGCATTTT. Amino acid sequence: CASSDGSFSNQPQHF. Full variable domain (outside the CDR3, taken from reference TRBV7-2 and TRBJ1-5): GAGVSQSPSNKVTEKGKDVELRCDPISGHTALYWYRQSLGQGLEFLIYFQGNSAPDKSGLPSDRFSAERTGGSVSTLTIQRTQQEDSAVYLCASSDGSFSNQPQHFGDGTRLSIL.

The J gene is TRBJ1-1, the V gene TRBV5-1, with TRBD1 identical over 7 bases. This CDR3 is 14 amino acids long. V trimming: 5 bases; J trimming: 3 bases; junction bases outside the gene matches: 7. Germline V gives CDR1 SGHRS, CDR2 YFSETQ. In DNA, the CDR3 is TGCGCCAGCAGGAAGCCCCAGGGGGACACTGAAGCTTTCTTT. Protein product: CASRKPQGDTEAFF.

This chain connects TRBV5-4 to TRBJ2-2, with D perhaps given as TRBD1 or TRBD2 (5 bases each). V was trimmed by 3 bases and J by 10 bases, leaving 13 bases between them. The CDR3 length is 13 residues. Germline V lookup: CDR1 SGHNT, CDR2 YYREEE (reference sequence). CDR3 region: CASSSPGRKELFF. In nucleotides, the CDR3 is TGTGCCAGCAGCTCCCCGGGACGGAAGGAGCTGTTTTTT. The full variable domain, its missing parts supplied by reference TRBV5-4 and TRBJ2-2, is ETGVTQSPTHLIKTRGQQVTLRCSSQSGHNTVSWYQQALGQGPQFIFQYYREEENGRGNFPPRFSGLQFPNYSSELNVNALELDDSALYLCASSSPGRKELFFGEGSRLTVL.

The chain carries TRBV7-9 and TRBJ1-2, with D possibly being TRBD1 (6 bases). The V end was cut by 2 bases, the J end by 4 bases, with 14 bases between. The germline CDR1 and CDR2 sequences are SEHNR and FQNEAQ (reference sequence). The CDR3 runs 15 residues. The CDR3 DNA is TGTGCCAGCAGCTTACAGGGGTCAGTGGGCTATGGCTACACCTTC. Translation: CASSLQGSVGYGYTF.

The CDR3 bases are TGTGCCAGCAGTGAAGTACTAGTCGCCGGTGGGCAGTTCTTC. It yields the protein CASSEVLVAGGQFF. The V and J genes are TRBV2 and TRBJ2-1; a possible D gene is TRBD2 (5 bases). Between the trimmed V and J ends, which lost 1 base and 12 bases, there was a span of 16 bases. This CDR3 region has 14 residues. Germline CDR1 is SNHLY and CDR2 is FYNNEI.

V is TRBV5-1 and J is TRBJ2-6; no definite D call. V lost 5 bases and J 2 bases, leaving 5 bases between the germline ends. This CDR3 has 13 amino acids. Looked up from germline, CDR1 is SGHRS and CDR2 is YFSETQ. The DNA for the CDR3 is TGCGCCAGCAGAGAAACTGGGGCCAACGTCCTGACTTTC. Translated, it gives CASRETGANVLTF.

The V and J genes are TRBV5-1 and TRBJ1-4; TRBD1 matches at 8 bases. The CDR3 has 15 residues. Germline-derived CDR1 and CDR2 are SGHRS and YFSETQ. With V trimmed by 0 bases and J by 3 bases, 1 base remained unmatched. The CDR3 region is CASSLATGANEKLFF. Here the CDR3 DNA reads TGCGCCAGCAGCTTGGCGACAGGGGCTAATGAAAAACTGTTTTTT.

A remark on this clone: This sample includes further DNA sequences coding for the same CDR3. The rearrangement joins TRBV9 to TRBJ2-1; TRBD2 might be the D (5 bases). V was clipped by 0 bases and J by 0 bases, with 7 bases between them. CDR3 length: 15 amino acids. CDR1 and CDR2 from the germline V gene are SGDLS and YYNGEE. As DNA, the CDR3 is TGTGCCAGCAGCGTAGGTGGAGGCTCCTACAATGAGCAGTTCTTC. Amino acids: CASSVGGGSYNEQFF.

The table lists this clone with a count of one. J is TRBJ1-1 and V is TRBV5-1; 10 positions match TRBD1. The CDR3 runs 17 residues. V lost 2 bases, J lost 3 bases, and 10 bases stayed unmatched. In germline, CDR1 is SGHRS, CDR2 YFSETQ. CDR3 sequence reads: CASSFRQGARSDTEAFF. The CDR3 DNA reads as TGCGCCAGCAGCTTTAGACAGGGGGCGCGATCGGACACTGAAGCTTTCTTT. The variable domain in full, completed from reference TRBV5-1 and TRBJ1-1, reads KAGVTQTPRYLIKTRGQQVTLSCSPISGHRSVSWYQQTPGQGLQFLFEYFSETQRNKGNFPGRFSGRQFSNSRSEMNVSTLELGDSALYLCASSFRQGARSDTEAFFGQGTRLTVV.

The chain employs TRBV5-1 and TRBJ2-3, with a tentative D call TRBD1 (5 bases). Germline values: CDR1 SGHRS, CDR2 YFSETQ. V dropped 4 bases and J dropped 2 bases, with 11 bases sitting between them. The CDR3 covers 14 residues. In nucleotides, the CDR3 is TGCGCCAGCAGCCGGTGGGGCCCCACAGATACGCAGTATTTT. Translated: CASSRWGPTDTQYF.

CDR3: CASSFGQGLNEQFF. CDR3 DNA sequence: TGTGCCAGCAGTTTTGGACAGGGTCTGAATGAGCAGTTCTTC. This chain joins TRBV28 and TRBJ2-1; 8 positions match TRBD1. The V gene end was trimmed by 3 bases and the J gene end by 7 bases; junction bases not matched to a gene: 5. CDR1 is MDHEN, CDR2 SYDVKM, per germline. CDR3 length: 14 amino acids.

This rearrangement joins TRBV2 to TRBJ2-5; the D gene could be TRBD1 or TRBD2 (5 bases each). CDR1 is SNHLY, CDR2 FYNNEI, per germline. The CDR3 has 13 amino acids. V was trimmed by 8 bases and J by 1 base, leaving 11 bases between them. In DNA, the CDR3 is TGTGCCAGCCAGAGGGGAATCCAAGAGACCCAGTACTTC. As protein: CASQRGIQETQYF.

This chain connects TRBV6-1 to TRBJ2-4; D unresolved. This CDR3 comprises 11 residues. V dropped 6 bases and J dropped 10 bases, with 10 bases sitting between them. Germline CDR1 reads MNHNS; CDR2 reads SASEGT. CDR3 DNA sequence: TGTGCCAGCAGGGATGCCTTAATTCAGTACTTC. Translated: CASRDALIQYF.

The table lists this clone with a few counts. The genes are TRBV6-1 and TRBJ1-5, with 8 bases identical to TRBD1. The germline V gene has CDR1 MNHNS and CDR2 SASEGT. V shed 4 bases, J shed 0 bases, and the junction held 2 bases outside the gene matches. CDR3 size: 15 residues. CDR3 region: CASSAQGASNQPQHF. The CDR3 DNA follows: TGTGCCAGCAGTGCCCAGGGGGCTAGCAATCAGCCCCAGCATTTT.

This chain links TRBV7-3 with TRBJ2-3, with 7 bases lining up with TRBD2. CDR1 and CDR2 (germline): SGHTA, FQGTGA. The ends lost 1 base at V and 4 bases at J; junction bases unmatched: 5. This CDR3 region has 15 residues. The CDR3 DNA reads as TGTGCCAGCAGCTTAATTGGCGGGAGCCCAGATACGCAGTATTTT. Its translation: CASSLIGGSPDTQYF.